One sample yielded the 31 T cell receptor beta chains listed below, sequenced in a study of blood T cell repertoires in COVID-19. Sequencing used immunoSEQ multiplex PCR; TCRdb keeps in-frame clones, though not all of them. The sample has 150,000 to 200,000 clones; roughly 80% are singletons. Specimen: PBMCs or T cells enriched from blood (not recorded which). The receptors here all came from a woman aged 60-70 years with acute COVID-19.

The gene calls are TRBV28 and TRBJ2-3, with a possible D match to TRBD2 (6 bases). The length of the CDR3 is 15 residues. CDR1 and CDR2 (germline): MDHEN, SYDVKM. The V gene lost 4 bases and the J gene lost 3 bases, with 14 bases spanning the gap. The CDR3 protein is CASSSEEGGTDTQYF. CDR3 bases: TGTGCCAGCAGTTCAGAGGAGGGAGGAACAGATACGCAGTATTTT.

This chain uses TRBV5-1 with TRBJ2-5; 7 positions agree with TRBD1. V was pared by 3 bases and J by 14 bases, with 16 bases of the junction left unmatched. This CDR3 has 14 residues. Germline values: CDR1 SGHRS, CDR2 YFSETQ. CDR3 bases: TGCGCCAGCAGCTCGTCCGGGACAGAGTATAATCCTTACTTC. This gives the protein CASSSSGTEYNPYF.

In its sample, this clone was seen once. V and J are TRBV5-1 and TRBJ1-4, with D tentatively TRBD1 (5 bases). CDR1 and CDR2 from the germline V gene are SGHRS and YFSETQ. The CDR3 contains 17 residues. The germline V and J ends were trimmed by 1 base and 0 bases, with 13 bases remaining between them. CDR3 amino acids: CASSLLGGWSTNEKLFF. Here the CDR3 DNA reads TGCGCCAGCAGCTTGCTTGGGGGGTGGTCAACTAATGAAAAACTGTTTTTT.

In this sample, this clone turned up once. The chain uses TRBV7-8 and TRBJ2-7; 12 bases map to TRBD2. The CDR3 is 18 residues long. CDR1 is SGHVS, CDR2 FQNEAQ, per germline. The J segment lost 0 bases and the V segment lost 3 bases, leaving 9 bases of the junction unmatched. As DNA, the CDR3 is TGTGCCAGCAGCTTTGGACTAGCGGGACTCGCCTTCTCCTACGAGCAGTACTTC. It specifies CASSFGLAGLAFSYEQYF.

In the case of this clone: Other DNA sequences in the sample encode the same CDR3. This chain connects TRBV7-2 to TRBJ2-5; no reliable D call. This CDR3 contains 12 residues. Germline lookup yields CDR1 SGHTA and CDR2 FQGNSA. Trimming took 2 bases from V and 5 from J, leaving 6 bases between them. In DNA, the CDR3 is TGTGCCAGCAGCTTAACCAGGGAGACCCAGTACTTC. It codes for CASSLTRETQYF.

J is TRBJ2-2 and V is TRBV4-3; 14 positions agree with TRBD2. Germline CDR1 and CDR2: LGHNA and YSLEER. There are 18 residues in the CDR3. V gave up 5 bases and J gave up 4 bases; unmatched junction bases: 9. In DNA form, the CDR3 reads TGCGCCAGCAGCACCGGGACTAGCGGGAGCTTGAGCACCGGGGAGCTGTTTTTT. Translating it yields CASSTGTSGSLSTGELFF.

V gene TRBV18 combines with J gene TRBJ1-1, with 8 bases identical to TRBD1. Germline V gene lookup returns CDR1 KGHSH and CDR2 LQKENI. After removal of 2 bases from V and 5 bases from J, the junction contained 7 bases not matched to a gene. This CDR3 has 15 amino acids. The CDR3 nucleotides read TGTGCCAGCTCACCATTTGGACAGGGAGGTACTGAAGCTTTCTTT. As protein: CASSPFGQGGTEAFF.

This clone was seen a few times. This chain uses TRBV16 with TRBJ2-1; D might be TRBD2 (6 bases). This CDR3 has 15 residues. From germline, CDR1 is KGHSY and CDR2 FQNENV. V was trimmed by 2 bases and J by 9 bases, leaving 17 bases between them. In DNA form, the CDR3 reads TGTGCCAGCAGCCAAGGAAGGATCACCGGGGGTGAGCAGTTCTTC. Its protein is CASSQGRITGGEQFF. Filled out from reference TRBV16 and TRBJ2-1, the complete variable domain reads GEEVAQTPKHLVRGEGQKAKLYCAPIKGHSYVFWYQQVLKNEFKFLISFQNENVFDETGMPKERFSAKCLPNSPCSLEIQATKLEDSAVYFCASSQGRITGGEQFFGPGTRLTVL.

The chain carries TRBV6-6 and TRBJ1-2, with D perhaps matching TRBD1 (6 bases). V was trimmed by 5 bases and J by 0 bases, leaving 19 bases between them. The CDR3 has 17 amino acids. Germline values: CDR1 MNHNY, CDR2 SVGAGI (reference sequence). In DNA, the CDR3 is TGTGCCAGCAGTCGGACAGCTACAACCTTCACTAACTATGGCTACACCTTC. Protein: CASSRTATTFTNYGYTF.

The chain employs TRBV11-2 and TRBJ2-1; D possibly corresponds to TRBD2 (5 bases). Deletions cut 3 bases from V and 0 bases from J, with 18 bases between. The CDR3 spans 18 residues. Germline CDR1 SGHAT, CDR2 FQNNGV. In DNA, the CDR3 is TGTGCCAGCAGCTTTCCCCATCGGGGAGCGAGCTCCTACAATGAGCAGTTCTTC. Its protein is CASSFPHRGASSYNEQFF.

The chain uses TRBV19 and TRBJ1-1, with 7 bases identical to TRBD1. Looked up from germline, CDR1 is LNHDA and CDR2 is SQIVND (reference sequence). The CDR3 contains 15 residues. J lost 5 bases, V lost 0 bases, and 6 bases had no gene match. The CDR3 DNA reads TGTGCCAGTAGTATAGATGAGGGGGCCGGTACTGAAGCTTTCTTT. Amino acid sequence: CASSIDEGAGTEAFF.

This chain links TRBV19 with TRBJ2-1, with D possibly TRBD2 on 6 matching bases. The germline V and J ends were trimmed by 5 bases and 0 bases, with 17 bases remaining between them. Germline CDR1 and CDR2: LNHDA and SQIVND (reference sequence). This CDR3 is built from 17 residues. The CDR3 nucleotides read TGTGCCAGTAGTCCCCGGGGGTTCTCAAGCTCCTACAATGAGCAGTTCTTC. The encoded protein is CASSPRGFSSSYNEQFF.

The V and J genes are TRBV11-2 and TRBJ1-1; 9 bases line up with TRBD1. Germline V gene lookup returns CDR1 SGHAT and CDR2 FQNNGV. V lost 2 bases, J lost 2 bases, and 6 bases stayed unmatched. This CDR3 spans 16 amino acids. The CDR3 sequence is CASSLWDREGNTEAFF. In DNA, the CDR3 is TGTGCCAGCAGCTTATGGGACAGGGAAGGAAACACTGAAGCTTTCTTT.

The CDR3 coding sequence is TGTGCCAGCAGCCAACAGGGATATGGCTACACCTTC. Translating gives CASSQQGYGYTF. The chain couples TRBV3-1 (or the pseudogene TRBV3-2) to TRBJ1-2; possible D gene TRBD1, 5 bases. Between the trimmed V and J ends, which lost 2 bases and 5 bases, there was a span of 6 bases. The CDR3 is 12 residues long. Germline CDR1 and CDR2: LGHDT and YNNKEL (reference sequence).

CDR3 coding DNA: TGTGCCAGTAGTATCGCCCAGGGTGACTATGGCTACACCTTC. Protein product: CASSIAQGDYGYTF. The rearrangement joins TRBV19 to TRBJ1-2; tentative D call: TRBD1 (5 bases). Germline CDR1 and CDR2: LNHDA and SQIVND (reference sequence). The CDR3 totals 14 residues. Deletions cut 3 bases from V and 3 bases from J, with 11 bases between.

This clone was seen at least ten times. This rearrangement joins TRBV15 to TRBJ1-5; D is ambiguous. The germline V and J ends were trimmed by 0 bases and 11 bases, with 14 bases remaining between them. Germline loops: CDR1 LNHNV, CDR2 YYDKDF (reference sequence). This CDR3 comprises 14 residues. CDR3 amino acids: CATSRDMLAVAQHF. DNA for the CDR3: TGTGCCACCAGCAGAGACATGCTGGCAGTTGCCCAGCATTTT. Drawing the rest from reference TRBV15 and TRBJ1-5, the complete variable domain is DAMVIQNPRYQVTQFGKPVTLSCSQTLNHNVMYWYQQKSSQAPKLLFHYYDKDFNNEADTPDNFQSRRPNTSFCFLDIRSPGLGDTAMYLCATSRDMLAVAQHFGDGTRLSIL.

This sequence joins TRBV19 and TRBJ1-1, with D perhaps matching TRBD1 (6 bases). This CDR3 region has 17 residues. Germline values: CDR1 LNHDA, CDR2 SQIVND (reference sequence). V lost 1 base, J lost 1 base, and 16 bases lay in between. In nucleotides, the CDR3 is TGTGCCAGTAGTATAGGTCATGGGGGGGCCCCGAACACTGAAGCTTTCTTT. This gives the protein CASSIGHGGAPNTEAFF. Based on the CDR3 plus reference TRBV19 and TRBJ1-1, the full variable domain is DGGITQSPKYLFRKEGQNVTLSCEQNLNHDAMYWYRQDPGQGLRLIYYSQIVNDFQKGDIAEGYSVSREKKESFPLTVTSAQKNPTAFYLCASSIGHGGAPNTEAFFGQGTRLTVV.

This sequence joins TRBV3-1 (or the pseudogene TRBV3-2) and TRBJ1-1; D remains unclear. V was trimmed by 3 bases and J by 4 bases, leaving 12 bases between them. The CDR3 sequence is 14 residues long. Per the germline V gene, CDR1 is LGHDT and CDR2 is YNNKEL (reference sequence). The CDR3 is CASSQGRITTEAFF. CDR3 nucleotide sequence: TGTGCCAGCAGCCAGGGCCGGATTACCACTGAAGCTTTCTTT.

The genes are TRBV3-1 (or the pseudogene TRBV3-2) and TRBJ1-1; D remains unclear. The V gene lost 3 bases and the J gene lost 4 bases, with 15 bases spanning the gap. CDR1 and CDR2 (germline): LGHDT, YNNKEL (reference sequence). The CDR3 has 15 residues. The CDR3 sequence is CASSQDPYRGTEAFF. The CDR3 nucleotides read TGTGCCAGCAGCCAGGACCCTTACCGGGGCACTGAAGCTTTCTTT.

V is TRBV4-3 and J is TRBJ1-3; D uncertain. The CDR3 loop spans 17 amino acids. Trimming cost V 0 bases and J 0 bases, with 12 bases left between them. Germline assignment: CDR1 LGHNA and CDR2 YSLEER. CDR3 in amino acids: CASSQDLTAYSGNTIYF. CDR3 nucleotides: TGCGCCAGCAGCCAAGATCTTACAGCTTACTCTGGAAACACCATATATTTT.

The V gene is TRBV4-3, the J gene TRBJ2-3; tentatively, D is TRBD2 (6 bases). V shed 0 bases and J shed 2 bases, with 12 bases lying between them. The CDR3 is 16 amino acids. Looked up from germline, CDR1 is LGHNA and CDR2 is YSLEER. CDR3 in amino acids: CASSQDLGLTTDTQYF. The CDR3 nucleotides are TGCGCCAGCAGCCAAGATCTTGGACTAACCACAGATACGCAGTATTTT.

The chain uses TRBV6-5 and TRBJ2-3, with a possible D match to TRBD2 (6 bases). CDR3 size: 15 residues. CDR1 and CDR2 (germline): MNHEY, SVGAGI. The germline V and J ends were trimmed by 8 bases and 1 base, with 16 bases remaining between them. CDR3 region: CASSGDSRRTDTQYF. CDR3 nucleotides: TGTGCCAGCTCCGGGGACTCCCGTCGCACAGATACGCAGTATTTT.

V is TRBV6-6 and J is TRBJ1-1; TRBD1 is a possible D gene (5 bases). The CDR3 totals 11 residues. V was shortened by 6 bases and J by 7 bases, with 9 bases between the two germline ends. Germline CDR1 and CDR2: MNHNY and SVGAGI (reference sequence). The CDR3 DNA reads as TGTGCCAGCAGCTGGGGGGATGAAGCTTTCTTT. This codes for CASSWGDEAFF.

V is TRBV3-1 (or the pseudogene TRBV3-2) and J is TRBJ2-7; maybe TRBD1 (6 bases). Germline V gives CDR1 LGHDT, CDR2 YNNKEL (reference sequence). V lost 3 bases, J lost 5 bases, and 14 bases lay in between. The CDR3 spans 14 residues. The CDR3 DNA is TGTGCCAGCAGCCAGCGACAGGATCGCGACGAGCAGTACTTC. Translated: CASSQRQDRDEQYF.

This clone showed up just a few times. This CDR3 reads CASSFRGSPNYGYTF. The DNA for the CDR3 is TGCGCCAGCAGCTTCAGGGGATCCCCTAACTATGGCTACACCTTC. This rearrangement joins TRBV5-1 to TRBJ1-2, with D tentatively TRBD1 (6 bases). Trimming took off 2 bases at V and 0 bases at J, with 11 bases between the two ends. The CDR3 consists of 15 residues. CDR1 is SGHRS, CDR2 YFSETQ, per germline. The full variable domain, rest sourced from reference TRBV5-1 and TRBJ1-2, is KAGVTQTPRYLIKTRGQQVTLSCSPISGHRSVSWYQQTPGQGLQFLFEYFSETQRNKGNFPGRFSGRQFSNSRSEMNVSTLELGDSALYLCASSFRGSPNYGYTFGSGTRLTVV.

This chain links TRBV5-1 with TRBJ2-7; D might be TRBD1 (5 bases). Trimming took off 5 bases at V and 2 bases at J, with 11 bases between the two ends. Germline V gives CDR1 SGHRS, CDR2 YFSETQ. This CDR3 contains 13 residues. In DNA form, the CDR3 reads TGCGCCAGCAGACTCCCAGGGACCTACGAGCAGTACTTC. It codes for CASRLPGTYEQYF.

The CDR3 reads CASSNQGQVQPQHF. The CDR3 region has the DNA TGTGCCAGCAGTAACCAGGGTCAAGTACAGCCCCAGCATTTT. This rearrangement joins TRBV6-5 to TRBJ1-5; weak D call: TRBD1 (5 bases). CDR3 length equals 14 residues. Germline V CDR1 and CDR2: MNHEY, SVGAGI. The V end lost 5 bases, the J end lost 7 bases, and 15 bases lay between the germline ends.

The chain joins TRBV7-2 to TRBJ2-5; TRBD2 matches 13 bases. Germline CDR1 and CDR2: SGHTA and FQGNSA. V trimming: 2 bases; J trimming: 5 bases; junction bases outside the gene matches: 5. The length of the CDR3 is 16 residues. The CDR3 loop reads CASSLSMTSGGETQYF. The CDR3 DNA follows: TGTGCCAGCAGCTTATCGATGACTAGCGGGGGGGAGACCCAGTACTTC.

The rearrangement joins TRBV11-2 to TRBJ1-6; the D gene is possibly TRBD1 (5 bases). Germline CDR1 and CDR2: SGHAT and FQNNGV. V lost 4 bases, J lost 7 bases, and 14 bases lay in between. This CDR3 spans 15 amino acids. The CDR3 nucleotides are TGTGCCAGCAGCTCCTTTGGAGGGGACAATTCACCCCTCCACTTT. Its protein product is CASSSFGGDNSPLHF.

The V call is TRBV10-3, the J call TRBJ1-1; 10 bases line up with TRBD1. Germline loops: CDR1 ENHRY, CDR2 SYGVKD. This CDR3 is 17 amino acids long. V was pared by 6 bases and J by 2 bases, with 12 bases of the junction left unmatched. The CDR3 region is CAIRRSGQGTFNTEAFF. DNA of the CDR3: TGTGCCATCAGGAGATCGGGACAGGGGACATTTAACACTGAAGCTTTCTTT.

V is TRBV3-1 (or the pseudogene TRBV3-2) and J is TRBJ1-1, with TRBD1 identical over 7 bases. Germline V gene lookup returns CDR1 LGHDT and CDR2 YNNKEL (reference sequence). This CDR3 contains 18 residues. Unmatched junction bases numbered 14, after V lost 0 bases and J lost 4 bases. The CDR3: CASSQDMIRQGASTEAFF. The CDR3 DNA reads TGTGCCAGCAGCCAAGATATGATTCGACAGGGAGCGAGCACTGAAGCTTTCTTT.